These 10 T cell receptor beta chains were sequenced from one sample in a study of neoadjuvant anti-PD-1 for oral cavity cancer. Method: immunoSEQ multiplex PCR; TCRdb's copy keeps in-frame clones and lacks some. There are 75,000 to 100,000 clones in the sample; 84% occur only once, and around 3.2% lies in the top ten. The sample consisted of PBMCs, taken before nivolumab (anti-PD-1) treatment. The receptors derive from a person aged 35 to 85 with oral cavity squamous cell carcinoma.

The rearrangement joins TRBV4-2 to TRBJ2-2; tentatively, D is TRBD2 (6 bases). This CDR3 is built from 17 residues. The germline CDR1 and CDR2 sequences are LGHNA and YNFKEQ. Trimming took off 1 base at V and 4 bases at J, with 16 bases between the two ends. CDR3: CASSQAAKGAGTGELFF. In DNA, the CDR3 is TGTGCCAGCAGCCAAGCGGCAAAGGGAGCGGGCACCGGGGAGCTGTTTTTT.

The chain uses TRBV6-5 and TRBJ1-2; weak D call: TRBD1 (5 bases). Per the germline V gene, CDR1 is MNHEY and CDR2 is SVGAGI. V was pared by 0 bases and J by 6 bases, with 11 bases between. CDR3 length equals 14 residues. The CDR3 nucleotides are TGTGCCAGCAGTTACTCGGGCAGGGTGGATGGCTACACCTTC. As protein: CASSYSGRVDGYTF.

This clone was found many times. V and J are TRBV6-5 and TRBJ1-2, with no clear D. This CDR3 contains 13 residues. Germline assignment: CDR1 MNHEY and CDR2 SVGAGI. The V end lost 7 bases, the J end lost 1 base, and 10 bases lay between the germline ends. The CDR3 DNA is TGTGCCAGCACCGGACGGAGTAACTATGGCTACACCTTC. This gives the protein CASTGRSNYGYTF.

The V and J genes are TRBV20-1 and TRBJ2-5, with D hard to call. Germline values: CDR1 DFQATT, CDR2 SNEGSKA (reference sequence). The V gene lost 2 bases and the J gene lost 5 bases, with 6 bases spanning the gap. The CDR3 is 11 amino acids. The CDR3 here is CSARTPETQYF. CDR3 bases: TGCAGTGCTAGAACCCCCGAGACCCAGTACTTC.

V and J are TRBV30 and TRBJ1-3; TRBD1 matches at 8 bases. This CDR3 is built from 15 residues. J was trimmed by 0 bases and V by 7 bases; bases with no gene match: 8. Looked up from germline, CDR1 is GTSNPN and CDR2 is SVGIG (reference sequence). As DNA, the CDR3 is TGTGCCTCAACGACAGGGGACTTCTCTGGAAACACCATATATTTT. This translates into CASTTGDFSGNTIYF. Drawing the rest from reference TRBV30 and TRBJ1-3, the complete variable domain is SQTIHQWPATLVQPVGSPLSLECTVEGTSNPNLYWYRQAAGRGLQLLFYSVGIGQISSEVPQNLSASRPQDRQFILSSKKLLLSDSGFYLCASTTGDFSGNTIYFGEGSWLTVV.

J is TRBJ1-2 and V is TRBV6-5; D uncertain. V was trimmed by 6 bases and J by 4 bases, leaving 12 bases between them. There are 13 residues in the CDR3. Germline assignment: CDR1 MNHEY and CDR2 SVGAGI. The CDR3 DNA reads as TGTGCCAGCAGCCCGGAGGGCGTCTATGGCTACACCTTC. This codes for CASSPEGVYGYTF.

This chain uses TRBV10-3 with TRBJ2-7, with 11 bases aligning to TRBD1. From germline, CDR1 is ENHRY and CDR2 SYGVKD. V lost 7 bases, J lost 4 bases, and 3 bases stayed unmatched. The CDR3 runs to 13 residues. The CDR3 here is CAIMGTGGYEQYF. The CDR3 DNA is TGTGCCATCATGGGGACAGGGGGTTACGAGCAGTACTTC.

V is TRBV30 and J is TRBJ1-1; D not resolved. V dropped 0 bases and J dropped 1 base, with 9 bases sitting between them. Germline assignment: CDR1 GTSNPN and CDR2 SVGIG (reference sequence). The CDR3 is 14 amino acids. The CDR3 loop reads CAWSVNLGNTEAFF. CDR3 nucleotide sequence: TGTGCCTGGAGTGTCAATTTAGGGAACACTGAAGCTTTCTTT. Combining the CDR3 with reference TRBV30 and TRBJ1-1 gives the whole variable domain SQTIHQWPATLVQPVGSPLSLECTVEGTSNPNLYWYRQAAGRGLQLLFYSVGIGQISSEVPQNLSASRPQDRQFILSSKKLLLSDSGFYLCAWSVNLGNTEAFFGQGTRLTVV.

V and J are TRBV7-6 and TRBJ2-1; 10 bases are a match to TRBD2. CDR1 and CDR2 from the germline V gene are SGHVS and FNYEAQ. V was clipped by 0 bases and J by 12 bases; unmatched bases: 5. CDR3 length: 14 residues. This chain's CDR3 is CASSLAASGRMQFF. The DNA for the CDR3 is TGTGCCAGCAGCTTAGCGGCTAGCGGGAGAATGCAGTTCTTC.

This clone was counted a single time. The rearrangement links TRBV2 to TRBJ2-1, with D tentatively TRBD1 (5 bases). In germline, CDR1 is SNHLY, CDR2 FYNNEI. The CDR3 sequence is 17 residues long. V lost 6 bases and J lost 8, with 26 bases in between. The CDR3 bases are TGTGCCAGCAGCCACCCCCTAGGGGCCAGCATTTCCGATGAGCAGTTCTTC. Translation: CASSHPLGASISDEQFF.